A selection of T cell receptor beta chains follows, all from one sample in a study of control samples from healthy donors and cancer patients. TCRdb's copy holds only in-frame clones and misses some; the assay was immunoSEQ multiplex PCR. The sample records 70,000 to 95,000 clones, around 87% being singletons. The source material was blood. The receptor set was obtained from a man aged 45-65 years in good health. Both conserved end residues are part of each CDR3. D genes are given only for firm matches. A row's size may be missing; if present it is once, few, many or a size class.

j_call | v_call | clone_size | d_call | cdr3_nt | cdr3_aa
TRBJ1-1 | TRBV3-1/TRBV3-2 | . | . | TGTGCCAGCAGCCCCTATACAGGCGCCGGGGGTGAAGCTTTCTTT | CASSPYTGAGGEAFF
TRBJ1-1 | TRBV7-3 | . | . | TGTGCCAGCAGCTTTTCAGGTCAGAACACTGAAGCTTTCTTT | CASSFSGQNTEAFF
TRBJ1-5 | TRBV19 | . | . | TGTGCCAGTAGTCCACAAGGAAGTCAGCCCCAGCATTTT | CASSPQGSQPQHF
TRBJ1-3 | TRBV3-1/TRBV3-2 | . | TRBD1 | TGTGCCAGCAGCCAAAAGAAACGGGGTCGACAGGGGGCGAATGGAAACACCATATATTTT | CASSQKKRGRQGANGNTIYF
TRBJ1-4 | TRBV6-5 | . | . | TGTGCCAGCACCTCGTCAATAGCGACTAATGAAAAACTGTTTTTT | CASTSSIATNEKLFF
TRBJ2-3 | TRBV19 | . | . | TGTGCCAGTAGATCAGGCGGGGCTAGCACAGATACGCAGTATTTT | CASRSGGASTDTQYF
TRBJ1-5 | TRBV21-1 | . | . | TGTGCCAGCAGCAAAGGGAAGGGGGCTAGCAATCAGCCCCAGCATTTT | CASSKGKGASNQPQHF
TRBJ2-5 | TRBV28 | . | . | TGTGCCAGCAGTTTCAGGACAGGGAGGGAACGGGAGACCCAGTACTTC | CASSFRTGRERETQYF
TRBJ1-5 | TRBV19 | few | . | TGTGCCAGTAACCGGGGGGCTAGCAATCAGCCCCAGCATTTT | CASNRGASNQPQHF
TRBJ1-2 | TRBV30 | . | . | TGTGCCCGTGTGACTGACGGGAACTATGGCTACACCTTC | CARVTDGNYGYTF
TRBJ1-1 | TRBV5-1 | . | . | TGCGCCAGCAGCTTGGGAGGCAGGGGCAACGGGAACACTGAAGCTTTCTTT | CASSLGGRGNGNTEAFF
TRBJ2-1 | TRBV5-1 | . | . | TGCGCCAGCAGCTTGGACTCCTACAATGAGCAGTTCTTC | CASSLDSYNEQFF
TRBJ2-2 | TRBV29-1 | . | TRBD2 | TGCAGCTCGACTAGCGGGAGGGGGACCGGGGAGCTGTTTTTT | CSSTSGRGTGELFF
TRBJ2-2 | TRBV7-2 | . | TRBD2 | TGTGCCAGCAGCTTCCGGGGGGGGCAAACCGGGGAGCTGTTTTTT | CASSFRGGQTGELFF
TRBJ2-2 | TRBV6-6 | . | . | TGTGCCAGCAGTTACCAGGAGACCGGGGAGCTGTTTTTT | CASSYQETGELFF
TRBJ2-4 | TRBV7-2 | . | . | TGTGCCAGCAGCTTAGGTGGGCTAGCCGTCAAAAACATTCAGTACTTC | CASSLGGLAVKNIQYF
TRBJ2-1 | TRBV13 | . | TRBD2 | TGTGCCAGCACCCTCGGGCGGGGGGCTGAGAGGGGGCAGTTCTTC | CASTLGRGAERGQFF
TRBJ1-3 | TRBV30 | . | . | TGTGCCTCCCAAGTCGGGGCTGGAAACACCATATATTTT | CASQVGAGNTIYF
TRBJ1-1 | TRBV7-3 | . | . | TGTGCCAGCAGCTTAGAGGGGAACACTGAAGCTTTCTTT | CASSLEGNTEAFF
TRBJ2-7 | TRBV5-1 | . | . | TGCGCCAGCAGCTTCATGAGCAGGTCCTACGAGCAGTACTTC | CASSFMSRSYEQYF
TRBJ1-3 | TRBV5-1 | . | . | TGCGCCAGCAGCGGAACAGGGTCTGGAAACACCATATATTTT | CASSGTGSGNTIYF
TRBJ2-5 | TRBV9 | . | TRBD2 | TGTGCCAGCAGCACCACTAGCGGGTTGGGGAAGACCCAGTACTTC | CASSTTSGLGKTQYF
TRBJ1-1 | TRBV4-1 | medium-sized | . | TGCGCCAGCAGCCAAGCCCCTGGGGGCCTTGAAGCTTTCTTT | CASSQAPGGLEAFF
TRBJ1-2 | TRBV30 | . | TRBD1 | TGTGCCTGGGAAGGGACAGGGTATGGCTACACCTTC | CAWEGTGYGYTF
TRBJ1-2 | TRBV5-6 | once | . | TGTGCCAGCAGCATAGATGCTGGCTACACCTTC | CASSIDAGYTF
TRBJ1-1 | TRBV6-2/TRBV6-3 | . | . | TGTGCCAGCAGTTACTCGCGTAACACTGAAGCTTTCTTT | CASSYSRNTEAFF
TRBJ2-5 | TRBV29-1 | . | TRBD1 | TGCAGCGTTGTGTGGGGACAGAGCCAAGAGACCCAGTACTTC | CSVVWGQSQETQYF
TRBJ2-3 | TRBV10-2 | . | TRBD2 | TGCGCCAGCAGAAAGGGACTAGCGGTTAGCACAGATACGCAGTATTTT | CASRKGLAVSTDTQYF
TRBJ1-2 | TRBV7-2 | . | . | TGTGCCAGCAGCATAAACTATGGCTACACCTTC | CASSINYGYTF
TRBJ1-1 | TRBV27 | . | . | TGTGCCAGCAGTTTACTGGGGGGGAACACTGAAGCTTTCTTT | CASSLLGGNTEAFF
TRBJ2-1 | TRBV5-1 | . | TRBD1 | TGCGCCAGCAGCGCGAGGCGGACAGGGAAAGATGAGCAGTTCTTC | CASSARRTGKDEQFF
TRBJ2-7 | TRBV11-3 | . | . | TGTGCCAGCAGCTTAGGCCCCGGACTCTACGAGCAGTACTTC | CASSLGPGLYEQYF
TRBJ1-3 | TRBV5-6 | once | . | TGTGCCAGCAGCGTGCTGTGGGGAAACACCATATATTTT | CASSVLWGNTIYF
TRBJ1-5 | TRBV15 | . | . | TGTGCCACCAGCAGAGGAAGGGTCGGAAATCAGCCCCAGCATTTT | CATSRGRVGNQPQHF
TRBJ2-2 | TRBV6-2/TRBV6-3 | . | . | TGTGCCAGCAGTTTAGGAGAGACCGGGGAGCTGTTTTTT | CASSLGETGELFF
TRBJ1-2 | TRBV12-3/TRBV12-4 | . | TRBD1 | TGTGCCAGCAGTCCGGACAGGGGCCTTGGCTACACCTTC | CASSPDRGLGYTF
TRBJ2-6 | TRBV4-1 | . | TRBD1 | TGCGCCAGCAGCCCTCAGGGGGTAGGGGCCAACGTCCTGACTTTC | CASSPQGVGANVLTF
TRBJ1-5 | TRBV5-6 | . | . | TGTGCCAGCAGCTCTTTTACAGGGACCCCCAATCAGCCCCAGCATTTT | CASSSFTGTPNQPQHF
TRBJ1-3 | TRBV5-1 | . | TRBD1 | TGCGCCAGCAGCTTGGGGACAGGGGGTTCTGGAAACACCATATATTTT | CASSLGTGGSGNTIYF
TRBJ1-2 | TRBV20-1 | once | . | TGCAGTGCGCTATACTATGGCTACACCTTC | CSALYYGYTF
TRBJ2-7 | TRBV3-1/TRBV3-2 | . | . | TGTGCCAGCAGCCAATACTCCTACGAGCAGTACTTC | CASSQYSYEQYF
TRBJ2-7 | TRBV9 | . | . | TGTGCCAGCAGCGTGGACAGCTCCTACGAGCAGTACTTC | CASSVDSSYEQYF
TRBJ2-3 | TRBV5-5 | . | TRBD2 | TGTGCCAGCAGCAGAACTAGCGGGCGGTTGGCAGATACGCAGTATTTT | CASSRTSGRLADTQYF
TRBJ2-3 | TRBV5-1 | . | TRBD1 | TGCGCCACAAGACAGGGGGCTTTTTTGTTGGATACGCAGTATTTT | CATRQGAFLLDTQYF